Below, 5 T cell receptor beta chains from the same sample are listed, as sequenced in a study of graft-versus-host responses after intestinal transplantation. Using immunoSEQ multiplex PCR, the repertoire was profiled, and TCRdb retains in-frame clones only, with some absent. The data show roughly 56,000 clones, about 90% seen once. Sequencing used PBMCs, obtained roughly 120 days after intestinal transplantation. The receptors derive from a human patient who received an intestinal transplant, so some T cells may come from the graft donor.

The rearrangement uses TRBV4-2 and TRBJ2-5; D is unclear. The tail of the sequence fits TRBJ2-7 better, so the J call may be wrong. This CDR3 comprises 14 residues. Germline V CDR1 and CDR2: LGHNA, YNFKEQ. In DNA, the CDR3 is TGTGCCAGCAGCGAACCTTCTAGAGCCTACGAGCAGTACTTC. This gives the protein CASSEPSRAYEQYF.

Comment on this clone: Within the sample, other DNA sequences also encode this same CDR3. CDR3 bases: TGTGCCAGCAACCTACAGGGCGGGGGTGAAAAACTGTTTTTT. This gives the protein CASNLQGGGEKLFF. The chain joins TRBV2 to TRBJ1-4; D perhaps matches TRBD1 (6 bases). The CDR3 has 14 residues. V gave up 7 bases and J gave up 7 bases, with 16 bases separating them. Germline values: CDR1 SNHLY, CDR2 FYNNEI. The complete variable domain, with remaining parts taken from reference TRBV2 and TRBJ1-4, reads EPEVTQTPSHQVTQMGQEVILRCVPISNHLYFYWYRQILGQKVEFLVSFYNNEISEKSEIFDDQFSVERPDGSNFTLKIRSTKLEDSAMYFCASNLQGGGEKLFFGSGTQLSVL.

The chain combines TRBV4-1 with TRBJ2-7; 8 positions agree with TRBD1. The germline V gene has CDR1 MGHRA and CDR2 YSYEKL. This CDR3 comprises 15 residues. The V gene end was trimmed by 1 base and the J gene end by 4 bases; junction bases not matched to a gene: 6. CDR3 residues: CASSQAPGGSYEQYF. The CDR3 DNA sequence: TGCGCCAGCAGCCAAGCCCCAGGGGGCTCGTACGAGCAGTACTTC.

This chain links TRBV11-2 with TRBJ1-3; D remains ambiguous. The ends were cut back, 6 bases at V and 4 bases at J, with 16 bases in the middle. Germline V gives CDR1 SGHAT, CDR2 FQNNGV. The CDR3 contains 15 residues. CDR3 in amino acids: CASRTLPGSGNTIYF. CDR3 nucleotides: TGTGCCAGCAGAACCCTCCCTGGTTCGGGAAACACCATATATTTT.

The rearrangement links TRBV18 to TRBJ2-3; TRBD2 might be the D (6 bases). Germline V gene data show CDR1 as KGHSH and CDR2 as LQKENI. V lost 2 bases to trimming and J lost 6 bases, with 9 bases between them. CDR3 length: 13 amino acids. The CDR3 region has the DNA TGTGCCAGCTCACCAAGGCTAGCGGATACGCAGTATTTT. Translated: CASSPRLADTQYF.